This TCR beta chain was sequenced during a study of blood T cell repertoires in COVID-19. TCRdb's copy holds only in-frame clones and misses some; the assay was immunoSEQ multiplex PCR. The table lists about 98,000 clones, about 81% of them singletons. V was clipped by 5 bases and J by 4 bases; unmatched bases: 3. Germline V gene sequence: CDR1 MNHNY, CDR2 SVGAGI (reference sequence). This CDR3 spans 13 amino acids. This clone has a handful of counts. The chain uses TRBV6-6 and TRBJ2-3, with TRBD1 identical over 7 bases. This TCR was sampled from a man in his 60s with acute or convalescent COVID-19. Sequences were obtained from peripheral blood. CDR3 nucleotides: TGTGCCAGCAGTAGCGACAGGGCAGATACGCAGTATTTT. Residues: CASSSDRADTQYF.